The present T cell receptor beta chain was sequenced within a study of Graves' ophthalmopathy and Graves' hyperthyroidism. Study-level information: Peripheral blood was obtained at first diagnosis, ahead of any treatment.

General study points: Most thyroid clonotypes with frequency above 0.001 were detected in blood too.

Note on this clonotype: Its antigen is not known. A junction boundary mismatches the germline segment, possibly from a read error.

From RNA, the CDR3 regions of TCR beta chains were amplified and sequenced. First-round RT-PCR with HTBI primers preceded a second-round multiplex PCR. TCRdb called the multiplex PCR reads again in MiXCR, with one record for every CDR3 protein. This sample has a few hundred thousand distinct CDR3 sequences, with roughly 15% found just once. The sequenced material came from peripheral blood. This clonotype was sampled from an adult woman with stable Graves' hyperthyroidism.

The CDR3 loop reads CASSRIWDGWDQPQHF. The CDR3 nucleotides read TGTGCCAGCAGCCGAATCTGGGACGGATGGGATCAGCCCCAACATTTT. The genes are TRBV6-7 and TRBJ1-5; possibly TRBD1 for D (5 bases). TRBV6-7 is designated an ORF whose function remains uncertain. The CDR3 consists of 16 residues.